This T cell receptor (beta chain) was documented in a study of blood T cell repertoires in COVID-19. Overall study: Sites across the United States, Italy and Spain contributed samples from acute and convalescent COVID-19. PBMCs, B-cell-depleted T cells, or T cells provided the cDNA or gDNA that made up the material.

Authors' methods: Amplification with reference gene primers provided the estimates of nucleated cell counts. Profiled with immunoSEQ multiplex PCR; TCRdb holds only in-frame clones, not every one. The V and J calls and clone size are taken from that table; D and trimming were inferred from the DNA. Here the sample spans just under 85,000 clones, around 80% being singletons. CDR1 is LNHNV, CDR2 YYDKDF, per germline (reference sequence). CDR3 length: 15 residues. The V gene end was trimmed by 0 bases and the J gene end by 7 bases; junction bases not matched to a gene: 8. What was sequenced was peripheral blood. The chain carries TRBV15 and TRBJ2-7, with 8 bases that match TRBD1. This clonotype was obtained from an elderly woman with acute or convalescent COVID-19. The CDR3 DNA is TGTGCCACCAGCAGAGACACGGTCAGGGGGCGTGAGCAGTACTTC. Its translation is CATSRDTVRGREQYF. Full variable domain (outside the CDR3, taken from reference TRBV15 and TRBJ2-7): DAMVIQNPRYQVTQFGKPVTLSCSQTLNHNVMYWYQQKSSQAPKLLFHYYDKDFNNEADTPDNFQSRRPNTSFCFLDIRSPGLGDTAMYLCATSRDTVRGREQYFGPGTRLTVT.